This paragraph covers one T cell receptor beta chain sequence. Its target is not known. This sample is drawn from a study of cytomegalovirus exposure and HLA in healthy donors. Background on the study: Within an early data release were about 85 million unique TCRs drawn from HLA-typed donors.

The PCR was carried out with 60 Vbeta primers and 13 Jbeta primers. Profiling relied on immunoSEQ multiplex PCR, and the TCRdb table lists in-frame clones only, not all of them. This table holds 100,000 to 150,000 clones, roughly 82% found once. The V and J ends lost 1 base and 1 base respectively, with 10 bases between them. Germline values: CDR1 LNHDA, CDR2 SQIVND (reference sequence). CDR3 length: 16 residues. Study observations and caveats: TCR beta V- and J-gene trimming, according to a later analysis, was linked to a missense DCLRE1C variant.

The sequenced sample consisted of PBMCs. The TCR originated in a woman aged 40 to 50 in good health and CMV-seropositive. The V and J genes are TRBV19 and TRBJ2-2; D is possibly TRBD1 (5 bases). The CDR3 region has the DNA TGTGCCAGTAGTATAGTGTTCCAGGGGAACACCGGGGAGCTGTTTTTT. Its protein is CASSIVFQGNTGELFF.